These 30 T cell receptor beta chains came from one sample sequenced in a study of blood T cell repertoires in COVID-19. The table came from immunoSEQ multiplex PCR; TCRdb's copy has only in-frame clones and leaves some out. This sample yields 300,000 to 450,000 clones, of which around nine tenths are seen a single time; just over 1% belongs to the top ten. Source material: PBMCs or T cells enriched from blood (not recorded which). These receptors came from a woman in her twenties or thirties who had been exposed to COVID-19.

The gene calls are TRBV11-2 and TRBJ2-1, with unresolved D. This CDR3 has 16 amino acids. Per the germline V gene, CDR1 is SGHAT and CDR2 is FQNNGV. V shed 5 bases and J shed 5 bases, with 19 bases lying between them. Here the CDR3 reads CASSPPPTRLNNEQFF. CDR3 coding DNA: TGTGCCAGCAGCCCTCCACCCACCAGATTAAACAATGAGCAGTTCTTC.

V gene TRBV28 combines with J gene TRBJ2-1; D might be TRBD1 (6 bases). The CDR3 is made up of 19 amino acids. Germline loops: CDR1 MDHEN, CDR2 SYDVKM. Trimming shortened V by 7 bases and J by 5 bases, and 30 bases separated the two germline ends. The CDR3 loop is CASIPFSAPGQGTNNEQFF. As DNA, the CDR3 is TGTGCCAGCATTCCTTTTTCGGCTCCTGGGCAGGGGACGAACAATGAGCAGTTCTTC.

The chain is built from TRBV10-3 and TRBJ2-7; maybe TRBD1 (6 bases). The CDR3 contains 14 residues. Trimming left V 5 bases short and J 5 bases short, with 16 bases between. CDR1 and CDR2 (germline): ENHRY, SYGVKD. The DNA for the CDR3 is TGTGCCATCAGTCTAGGACAGCCCCCAAACGAGCAGTACTTC. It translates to CAISLGQPPNEQYF.

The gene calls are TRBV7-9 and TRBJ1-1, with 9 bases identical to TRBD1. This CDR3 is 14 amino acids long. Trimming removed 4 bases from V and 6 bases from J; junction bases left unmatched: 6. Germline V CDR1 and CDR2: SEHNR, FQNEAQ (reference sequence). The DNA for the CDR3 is TGTGCCAGCAGCTCTCCGGGACAGGGATCTGAAGCTTTCTTT. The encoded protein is CASSSPGQGSEAFF.

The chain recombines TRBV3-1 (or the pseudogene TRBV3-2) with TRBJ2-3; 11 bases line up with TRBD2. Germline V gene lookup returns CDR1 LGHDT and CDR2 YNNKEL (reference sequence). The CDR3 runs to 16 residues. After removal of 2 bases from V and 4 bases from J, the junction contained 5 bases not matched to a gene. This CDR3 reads CASSQSTLAGADTQYF. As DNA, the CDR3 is TGTGCCAGCAGCCAATCGACACTAGCGGGAGCAGATACGCAGTATTTT.

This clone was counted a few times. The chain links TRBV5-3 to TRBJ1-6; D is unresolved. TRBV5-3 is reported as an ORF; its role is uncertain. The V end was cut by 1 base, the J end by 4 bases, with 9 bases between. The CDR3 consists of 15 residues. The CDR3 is CARSLFRRYNSPLHF. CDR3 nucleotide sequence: TGTGCCAGAAGCTTGTTTCGGAGGTATAATTCACCCCTCCACTTT.

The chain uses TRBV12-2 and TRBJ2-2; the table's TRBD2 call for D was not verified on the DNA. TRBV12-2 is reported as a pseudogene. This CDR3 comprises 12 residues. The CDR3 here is CASRFLGGELFF. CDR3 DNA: TGTGCAAGTCGATTTCTCGGCGGGGAGCTGTTTTTT.

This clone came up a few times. The CDR3 here is CASSRRRAGEGYEQYF. The CDR3 DNA reads TGTGCCAGCAGCCGCCGTCGAGCGGGAGAGGGTTACGAGCAGTACTTC. The chain joins TRBV2 to TRBJ2-7, with TRBD2 matching 8 bases. Germline V CDR1 and CDR2: SNHLY, FYNNEI. This CDR3 spans 16 amino acids. V shed 6 bases and J 4 bases; nucleotides not matched to a gene: 14.

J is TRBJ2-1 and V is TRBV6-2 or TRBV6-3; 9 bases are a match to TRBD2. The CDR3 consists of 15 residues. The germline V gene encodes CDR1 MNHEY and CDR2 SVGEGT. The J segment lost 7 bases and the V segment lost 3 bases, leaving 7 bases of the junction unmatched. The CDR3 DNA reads TGTGCCAGCAGTTATAGCGGGAGTTATGGAAATGAGCAGTTCTTC. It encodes CASSYSGSYGNEQFF.

CDR3 amino acids: CASRYIDGQNTEAFF. DNA for the CDR3: TGTGCCAGTAGATACATCGATGGACAGAACACTGAAGCTTTCTTT. V usage is TRBV19 and J usage is TRBJ1-1, with a weak D call TRBD1 (5 bases). CDR3 length: 15 residues. The germline gives CDR1 LNHDA, CDR2 SQIVND (reference sequence). Trimming removed 6 bases from V and 1 base from J, with 15 bases in between.

The CDR3 DNA reads as TGTGCCAGCACCTCCTCTAGCGTACCCTACGAGCAGTACTTC. It is translated as CASTSSSVPYEQYF. The chain links TRBV27 to TRBJ2-7, with D tentatively TRBD2 (6 bases). The CDR3 consists of 14 residues. V shed 7 bases and J shed 2 bases, with 15 bases lying between them. Germline V gives CDR1 MNHEY, CDR2 SMNVEV (reference sequence).

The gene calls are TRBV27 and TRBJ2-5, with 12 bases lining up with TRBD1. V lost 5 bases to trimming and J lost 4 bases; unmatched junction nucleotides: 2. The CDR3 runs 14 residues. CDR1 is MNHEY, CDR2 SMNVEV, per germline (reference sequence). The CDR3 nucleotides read TGTGCCAGCAGTGGGACAGGGGGCGCAGAGACCCAGTACTTC. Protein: CASSGTGGAETQYF.

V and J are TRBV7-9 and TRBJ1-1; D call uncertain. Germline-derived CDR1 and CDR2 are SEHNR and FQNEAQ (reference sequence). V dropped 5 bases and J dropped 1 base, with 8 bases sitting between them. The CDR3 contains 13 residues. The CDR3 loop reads CASSPRQNTEAFF. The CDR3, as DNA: TGTGCCAGCAGCCCCCGACAGAACACTGAAGCTTTCTTT.

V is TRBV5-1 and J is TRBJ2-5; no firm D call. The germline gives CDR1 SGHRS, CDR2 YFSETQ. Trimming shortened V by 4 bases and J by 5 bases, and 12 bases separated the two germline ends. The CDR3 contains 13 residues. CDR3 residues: CASSVASPETQYF. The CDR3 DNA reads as TGCGCCAGCAGCGTAGCTTCTCCGGAGACCCAGTACTTC.

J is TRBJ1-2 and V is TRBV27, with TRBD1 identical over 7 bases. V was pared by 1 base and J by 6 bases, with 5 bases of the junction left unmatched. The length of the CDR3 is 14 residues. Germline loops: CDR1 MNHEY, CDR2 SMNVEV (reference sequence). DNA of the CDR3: TGTGCCAGCAGTTTATTCGCAGGGGGAGATGGCTACACCTTC. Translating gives CASSLFAGGDGYTF.

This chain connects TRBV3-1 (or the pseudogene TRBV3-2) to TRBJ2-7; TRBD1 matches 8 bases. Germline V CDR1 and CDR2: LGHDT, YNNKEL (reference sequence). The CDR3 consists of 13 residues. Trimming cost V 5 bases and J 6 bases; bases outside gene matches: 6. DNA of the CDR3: TGTGCCAGCAGCGACGGACAGGGCCCCGAGCAGTACTTC. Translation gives CASSDGQGPEQYF.

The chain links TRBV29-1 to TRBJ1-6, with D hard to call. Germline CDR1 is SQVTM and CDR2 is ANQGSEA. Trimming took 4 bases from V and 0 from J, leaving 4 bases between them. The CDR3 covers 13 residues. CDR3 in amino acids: CSVGASYNSPLHF. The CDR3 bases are TGCAGCGTTGGGGCCTCCTATAATTCACCCCTCCACTTT.

The DNA of the CDR3 is TGTGCCAGCAGGGGGGGACTTAACAATGAGCAGTTCTTC. It specifies CASRGGLNNEQFF. The V call is TRBV12-3 or TRBV12-4, the J call TRBJ2-1; the D gene is possibly TRBD2 (6 bases). Trimming cost V 6 bases and J 5 bases, with 11 bases left between them. The CDR3 length is 13 residues.

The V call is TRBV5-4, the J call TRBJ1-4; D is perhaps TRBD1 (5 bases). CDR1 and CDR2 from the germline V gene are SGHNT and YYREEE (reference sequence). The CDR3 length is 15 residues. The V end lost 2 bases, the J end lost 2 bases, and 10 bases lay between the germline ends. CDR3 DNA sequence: TGTGCCAGCAGCTTCTGGGGCGACACTAATGAAAAACTGTTTTTT. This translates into CASSFWGDTNEKLFF.

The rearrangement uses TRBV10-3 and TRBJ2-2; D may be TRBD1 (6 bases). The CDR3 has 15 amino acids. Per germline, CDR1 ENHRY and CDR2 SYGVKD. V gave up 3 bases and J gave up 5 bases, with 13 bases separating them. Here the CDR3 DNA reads TGTGCCATCAGTGATAGGGGGAGTCGAACCGGGGAGCTGTTTTTT. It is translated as CAISDRGSRTGELFF.

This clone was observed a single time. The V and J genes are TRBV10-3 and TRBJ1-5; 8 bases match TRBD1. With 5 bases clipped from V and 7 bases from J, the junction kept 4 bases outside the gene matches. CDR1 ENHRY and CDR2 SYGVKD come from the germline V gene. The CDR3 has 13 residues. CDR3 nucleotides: TGTGCCATCAGTTCGACAGGGGACCAGCCCCAGCATTTT. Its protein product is CAISSTGDQPQHF.

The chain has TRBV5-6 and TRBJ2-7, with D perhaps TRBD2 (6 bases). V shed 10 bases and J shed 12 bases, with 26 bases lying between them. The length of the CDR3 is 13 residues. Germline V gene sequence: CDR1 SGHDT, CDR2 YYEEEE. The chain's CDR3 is CAGNRDSDRRLYF. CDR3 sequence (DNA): TGTGCCGGGAACCGGGACTCCGATCGACGCCTGTACTTC.

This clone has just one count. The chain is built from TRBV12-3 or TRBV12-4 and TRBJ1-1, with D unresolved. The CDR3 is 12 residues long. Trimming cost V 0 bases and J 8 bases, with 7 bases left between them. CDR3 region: CASSLAQAEAFF. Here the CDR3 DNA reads TGTGCCAGCAGTTTAGCGCAGGCCGAAGCTTTCTTT.

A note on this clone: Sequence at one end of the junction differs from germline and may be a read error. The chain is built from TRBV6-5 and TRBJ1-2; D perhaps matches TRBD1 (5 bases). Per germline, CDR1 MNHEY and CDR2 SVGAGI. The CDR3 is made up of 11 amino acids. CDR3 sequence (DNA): TGTGCCAGCAGTTACCTGGACATCCAGTCCTTC. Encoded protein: CASSYLDIQSF.

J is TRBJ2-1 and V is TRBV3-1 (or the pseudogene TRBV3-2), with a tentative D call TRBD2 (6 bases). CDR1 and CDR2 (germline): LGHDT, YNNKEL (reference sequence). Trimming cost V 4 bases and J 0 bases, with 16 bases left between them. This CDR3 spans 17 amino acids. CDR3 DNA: TGTGCCAGCAGCCGAAATACGCTAGCGAGCTCCTACAATGAGCAGTTCTTC. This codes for CASSRNTLASSYNEQFF.

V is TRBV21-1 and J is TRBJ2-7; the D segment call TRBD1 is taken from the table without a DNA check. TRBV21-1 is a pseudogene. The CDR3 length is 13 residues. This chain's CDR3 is CASSSPGTDEQYF. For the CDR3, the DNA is TGTGCCAGCAGCAGCCCCGGGACAGATGAGCAGTACTTC.

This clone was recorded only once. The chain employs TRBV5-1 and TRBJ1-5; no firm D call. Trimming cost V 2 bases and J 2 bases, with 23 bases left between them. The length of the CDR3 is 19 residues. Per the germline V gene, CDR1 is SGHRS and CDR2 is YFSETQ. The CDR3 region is CASSFGPLSRVDRNQPQHF. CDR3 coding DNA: TGCGCCAGCAGCTTTGGTCCCCTTTCGAGGGTAGATCGCAATCAGCCCCAGCATTTT.

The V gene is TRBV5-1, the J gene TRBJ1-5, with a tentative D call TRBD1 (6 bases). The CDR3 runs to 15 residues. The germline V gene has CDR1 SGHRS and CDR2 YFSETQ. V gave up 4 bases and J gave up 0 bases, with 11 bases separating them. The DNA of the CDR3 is TGCGCCAGCAGCCTACAGGGCGATAGCAATCAGCCCCAGCATTTT. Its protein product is CASSLQGDSNQPQHF.

CDR3 nucleotides: TGTGCCAGCAGTTTATCCCCTTTCGACATCCCCTACGAGCAGTACTTC. It yields the protein CASSLSPFDIPYEQYF. The V and J genes are TRBV28 and TRBJ2-7; no firm D call. Germline V gene sequence: CDR1 MDHEN, CDR2 SYDVKM. V was trimmed by 1 base and J by 2 bases, leaving 15 bases between them. The CDR3 contains 16 residues.

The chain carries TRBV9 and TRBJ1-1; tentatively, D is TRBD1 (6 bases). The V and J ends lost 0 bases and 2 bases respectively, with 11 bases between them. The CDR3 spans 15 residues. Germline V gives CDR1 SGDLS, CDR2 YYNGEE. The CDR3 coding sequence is TGTGCCAGCAGCGTAGAAGCAGGGGTTAACACTGAAGCTTTCTTT. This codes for CASSVEAGVNTEAFF.